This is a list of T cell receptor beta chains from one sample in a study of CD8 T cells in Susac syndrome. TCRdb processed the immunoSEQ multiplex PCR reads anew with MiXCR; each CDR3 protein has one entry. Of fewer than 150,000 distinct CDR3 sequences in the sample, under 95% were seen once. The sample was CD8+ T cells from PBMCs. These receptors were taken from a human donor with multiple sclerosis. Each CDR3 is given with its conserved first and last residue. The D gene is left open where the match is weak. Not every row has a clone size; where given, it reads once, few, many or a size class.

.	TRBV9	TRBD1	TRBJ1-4	CASSAYRGITNEKLFF	TGTGCCAGCAGCGCCTACAGGGGGATCACTAATGAAAAACTGTTTTTT
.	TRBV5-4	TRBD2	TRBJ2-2	CASSPTLAGSDTGELFF	TGTGCCAGCAGCCCTACTCTAGCGGGGTCAGACACCGGGGAGCTGTTTTTT
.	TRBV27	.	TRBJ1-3	CASPAGNTIYF	TGTGCCAGCCCGGCGGGGAACACCATATATTTT
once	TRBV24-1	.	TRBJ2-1	CATSERSYNEQFF	TGTGCCACCAGTGAGAGGTCCTACAATGAGCAGTTCTTC
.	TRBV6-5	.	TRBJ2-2	CASSYSPNGELFF	TGTGCCAGCAGTTACTCACCCAACGGGGAGCTGTTTTTT
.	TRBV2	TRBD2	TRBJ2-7	CASSLAGGREQYF	TGTGCCAGCAGCCTAGCGGGAGGGCGGGAGCAGTACTTC
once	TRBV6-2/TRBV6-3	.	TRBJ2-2	CASSSRIGRTGELFF	TGTGCCAGCAGTTCCAGGATAGGACGTACCGGGGAGCTGTTTTTT
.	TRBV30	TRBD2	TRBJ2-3	CAWSLGLAVRTDTQYF	TGTGCCTGGAGCCTTGGACTAGCGGTGAGGACAGATACGCAGTATTTT
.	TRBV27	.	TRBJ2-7	CASSFGSGPSYEQYF	TGTGCCAGCAGTTTCGGGTCAGGACCCTCCTACGAGCAGTACTTC
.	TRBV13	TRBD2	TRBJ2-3	CASSPSSGGLQDTQYF	TGTGCCAGCAGCCCAAGTTCGGGAGGCCTGCAGGATACGCAGTATTTT
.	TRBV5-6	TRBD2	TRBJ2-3	CASSLLAGADTQYF	TGTGCCAGCAGCCTACTAGCGGGAGCAGATACGCAGTATTTT
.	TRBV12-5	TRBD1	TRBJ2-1	CASGSGQGNYNEQFF	TGTGCTAGTGGCTCCGGACAGGGCAATTACAATGAGCAGTTCTTC
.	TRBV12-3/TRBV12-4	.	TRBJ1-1	CASSPTLLGEAFF	TGTGCCAGCAGCCCCACCCTCTTGGGTGAAGCTTTCTTT
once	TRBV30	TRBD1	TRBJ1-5	CAWSVFQGGIGPQHF	TGTGCCTGGAGTGTATTTCAAGGGGGCATTGGGCCCCAGCATTTT